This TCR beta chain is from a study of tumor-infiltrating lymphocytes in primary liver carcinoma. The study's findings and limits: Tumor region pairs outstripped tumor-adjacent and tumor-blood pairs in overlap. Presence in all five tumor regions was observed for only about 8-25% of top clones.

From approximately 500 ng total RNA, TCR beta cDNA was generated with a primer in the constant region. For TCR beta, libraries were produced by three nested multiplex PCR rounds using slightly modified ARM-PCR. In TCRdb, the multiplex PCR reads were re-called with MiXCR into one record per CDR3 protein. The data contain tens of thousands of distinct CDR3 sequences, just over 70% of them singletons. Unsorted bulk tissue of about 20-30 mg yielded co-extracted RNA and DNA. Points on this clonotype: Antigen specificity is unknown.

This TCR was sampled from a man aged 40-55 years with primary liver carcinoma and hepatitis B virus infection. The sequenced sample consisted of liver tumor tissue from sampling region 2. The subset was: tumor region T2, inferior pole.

The CDR3 DNA reads as TGTGCCAGCAGTGAACGTGGGAGTAAAGGTGAGCAGTTCTTC. This translates into CASSERGSKGEQFF. The chain links TRBV6-4 to TRBJ2-1; perhaps TRBD2 as D (5 bases). The CDR3 is 14 residues long. Trimming left V 3 bases short and J 9 bases short, with 15 bases between. CDR1 MRHNA and CDR2 SNTAGT come from the germline V gene.